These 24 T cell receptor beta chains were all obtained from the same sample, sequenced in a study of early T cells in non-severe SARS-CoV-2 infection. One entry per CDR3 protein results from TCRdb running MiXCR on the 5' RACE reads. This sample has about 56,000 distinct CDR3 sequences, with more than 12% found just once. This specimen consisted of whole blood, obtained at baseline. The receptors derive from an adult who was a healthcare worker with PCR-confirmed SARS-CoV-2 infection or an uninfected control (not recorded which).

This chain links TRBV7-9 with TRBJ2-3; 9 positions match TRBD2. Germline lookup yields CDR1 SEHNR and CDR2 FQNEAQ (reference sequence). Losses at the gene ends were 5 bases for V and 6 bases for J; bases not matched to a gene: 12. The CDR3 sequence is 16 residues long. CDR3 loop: CASSPQGRTSGDTQYF. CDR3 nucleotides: TGTGCCAGCAGCCCCCAGGGGCGAACTAGCGGGGATACGCAGTATTTT.

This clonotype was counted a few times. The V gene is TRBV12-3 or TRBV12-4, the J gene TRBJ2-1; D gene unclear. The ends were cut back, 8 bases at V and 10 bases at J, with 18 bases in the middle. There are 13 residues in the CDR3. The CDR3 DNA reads TGTGCCAGCCGCCTACGTTTCGCGGCGGAGCAGTTCTTC. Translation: CASRLRFAAEQFF.

The CDR3 DNA reads TGTGCCAGCAGCTTATACCCCGGGAGCTACAATGAGCAGTTCTTC. Residues: CASSLYPGSYNEQFF. The chain carries TRBV7-2 and TRBJ2-1; maybe TRBD2 (6 bases). The CDR3 sequence is 15 residues long. The germline CDR1 and CDR2 sequences are SGHTA and FQGNSA. Deletions cut 2 bases from V and 3 bases from J, with 11 bases between.

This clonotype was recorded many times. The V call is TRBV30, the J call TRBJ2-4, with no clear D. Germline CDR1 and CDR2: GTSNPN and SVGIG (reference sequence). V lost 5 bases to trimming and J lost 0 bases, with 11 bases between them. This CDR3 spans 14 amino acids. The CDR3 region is CAWEDPIAKNIQYF. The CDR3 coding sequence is TGTGCCTGGGAAGACCCGATAGCCAAAAACATTCAGTACTTC.

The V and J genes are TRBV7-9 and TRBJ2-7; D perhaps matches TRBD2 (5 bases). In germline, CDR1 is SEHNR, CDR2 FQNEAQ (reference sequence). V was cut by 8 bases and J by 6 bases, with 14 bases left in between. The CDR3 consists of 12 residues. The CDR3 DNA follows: TGTGCCAGCTCATTTACCCTAGCCGAGCAGTACTTC. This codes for CASSFTLAEQYF.

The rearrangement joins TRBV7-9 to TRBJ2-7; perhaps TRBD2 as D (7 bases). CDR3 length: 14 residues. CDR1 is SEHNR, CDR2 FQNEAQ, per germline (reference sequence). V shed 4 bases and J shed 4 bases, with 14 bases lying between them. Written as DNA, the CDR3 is TGTGCCAGCAGCTGGGAGGGGGGCCCTTACGAGCAGTACTTC. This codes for CASSWEGGPYEQYF.

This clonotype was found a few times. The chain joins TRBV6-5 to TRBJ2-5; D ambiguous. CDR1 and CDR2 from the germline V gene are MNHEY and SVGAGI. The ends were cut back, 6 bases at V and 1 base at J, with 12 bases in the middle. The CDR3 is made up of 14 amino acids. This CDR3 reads CASSNSPVQETQYF. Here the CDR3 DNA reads TGTGCCAGCAGCAACTCCCCAGTCCAAGAGACCCAGTACTTC.

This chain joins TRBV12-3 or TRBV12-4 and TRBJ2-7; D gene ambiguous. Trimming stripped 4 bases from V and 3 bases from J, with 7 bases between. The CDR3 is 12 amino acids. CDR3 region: CASSSGGYEQYF. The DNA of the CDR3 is TGTGCCAGCAGTTCCGGTGGCTACGAGCAGTACTTC.

CDR3 nucleotide sequence: TGCGCCAGCAGTGAAAAGGGGTTCAATGAGCAGTTCTTC. It specifies CASSEKGFNEQFF. The chain links TRBV10-2 to TRBJ2-1; perhaps TRBD1 as D (5 bases). From germline, CDR1 is WSHSY and CDR2 SAAADI. The V end lost 3 bases, the J end lost 6 bases, and 9 bases lay between the germline ends. The CDR3 contains 13 residues.

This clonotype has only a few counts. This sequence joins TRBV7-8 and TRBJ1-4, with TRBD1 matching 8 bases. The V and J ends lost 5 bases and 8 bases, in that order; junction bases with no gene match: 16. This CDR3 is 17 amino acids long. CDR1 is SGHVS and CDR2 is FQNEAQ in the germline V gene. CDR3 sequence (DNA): TGTGCCAGCAGCGCCGGTCGGACGCAGGGGGCTTTCGAAAAACTGTTTTTT. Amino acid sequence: CASSAGRTQGAFEKLFF.

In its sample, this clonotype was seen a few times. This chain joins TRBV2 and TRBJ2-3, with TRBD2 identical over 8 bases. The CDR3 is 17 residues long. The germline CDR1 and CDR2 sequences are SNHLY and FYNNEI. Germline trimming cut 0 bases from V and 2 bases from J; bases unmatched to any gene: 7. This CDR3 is CASSEALLAGTTDTQYF. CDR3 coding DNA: TGTGCCAGCAGTGAAGCGCTTTTAGCGGGAACCACAGATACGCAGTATTTT.

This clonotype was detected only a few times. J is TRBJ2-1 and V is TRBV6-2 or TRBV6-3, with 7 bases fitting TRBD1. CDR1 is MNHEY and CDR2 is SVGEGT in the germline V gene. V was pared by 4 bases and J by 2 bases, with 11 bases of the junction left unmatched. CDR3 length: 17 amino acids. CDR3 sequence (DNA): TGTGCCAGCAGTTCCTCGACAGGGTCGGTTACCTACAATGAGCAGTTCTTC. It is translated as CASSSSTGSVTYNEQFF.

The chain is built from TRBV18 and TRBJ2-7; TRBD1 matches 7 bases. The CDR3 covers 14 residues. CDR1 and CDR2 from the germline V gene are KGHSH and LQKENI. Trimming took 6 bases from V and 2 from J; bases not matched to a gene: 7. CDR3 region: CASSSDRSAYEQYF. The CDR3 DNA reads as TGTGCCAGCTCCTCGGACAGGAGCGCCTACGAGCAGTACTTC.

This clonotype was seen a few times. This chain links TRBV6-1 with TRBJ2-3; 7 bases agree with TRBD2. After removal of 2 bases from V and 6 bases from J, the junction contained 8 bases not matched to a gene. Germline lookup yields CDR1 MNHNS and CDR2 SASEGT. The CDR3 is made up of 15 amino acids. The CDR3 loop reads CASSEIGGRTDTQYF. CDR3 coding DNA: TGTGCCAGCAGTGAAATAGGCGGGAGAACTGATACGCAGTATTTT.

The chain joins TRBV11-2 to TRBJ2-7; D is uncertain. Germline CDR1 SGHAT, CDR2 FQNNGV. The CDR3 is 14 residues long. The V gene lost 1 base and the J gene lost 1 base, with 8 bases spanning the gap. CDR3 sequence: CASSLAPASYEQYF. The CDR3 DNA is TGTGCCAGCAGCTTAGCTCCGGCTTCCTACGAGCAGTACTTC.

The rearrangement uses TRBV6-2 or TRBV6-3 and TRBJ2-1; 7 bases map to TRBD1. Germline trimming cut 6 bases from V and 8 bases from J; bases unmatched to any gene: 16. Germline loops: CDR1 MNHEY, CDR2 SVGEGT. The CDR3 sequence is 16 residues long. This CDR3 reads CASRSAGTVLDDEQFF. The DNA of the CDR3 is TGTGCCAGCAGATCAGCTGGGACAGTCCTCGACGATGAGCAGTTCTTC.

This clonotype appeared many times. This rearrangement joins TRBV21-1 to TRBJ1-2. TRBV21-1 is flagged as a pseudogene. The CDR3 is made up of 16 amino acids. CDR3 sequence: CASNLRQARNHYGYTF. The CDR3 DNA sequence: TGTGCCAGTAACCTGAGGCAGGCCCGAAATCACTATGGCTACACCTTC.

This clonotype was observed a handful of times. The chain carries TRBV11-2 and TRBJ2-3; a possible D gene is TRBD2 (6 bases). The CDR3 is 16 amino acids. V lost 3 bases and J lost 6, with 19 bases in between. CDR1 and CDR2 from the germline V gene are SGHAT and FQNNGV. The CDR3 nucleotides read TGTGCCAGCAGCTTTAGAGGGCGGGATGCGGTTGATACGCAGTATTTT. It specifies CASSFRGRDAVDTQYF.

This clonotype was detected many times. CDR3 loop: CASSSSYEQYF. The CDR3 nucleotides read TGTGCCAGCAGTTCTTCTTACGAGCAGTACTTC. This chain connects TRBV28 to TRBJ2-7; no firm D call. Germline CDR1 MDHEN, CDR2 SYDVKM. The CDR3 is 11 amino acids. The V and J ends lost 4 bases and 4 bases respectively, with 5 bases between them.

The CDR3 protein is CASTSTEHTQYF. The CDR3 DNA sequence: TGTGCCAGCACTTCAACCGAACATACGCAGTATTTT. The rearrangement joins TRBV28 to TRBJ2-3; D gene ambiguous. V lost 7 bases to trimming and J lost 7 bases, with 12 bases between them. This CDR3 region has 12 residues. The germline CDR1 and CDR2 sequences are MDHEN and SYDVKM. Together with reference TRBV28 and TRBJ2-3, the CDR3 gives the full variable domain: DVKVTQSSRYLVKRTGEKVFLECVQDMDHENMFWYRQDPGLGLRLIYFSYDVKMKEKGDIPEGYSVSREKKERFSLILESASTNQTSMYLCASTSTEHTQYFGPGTRLTVL.

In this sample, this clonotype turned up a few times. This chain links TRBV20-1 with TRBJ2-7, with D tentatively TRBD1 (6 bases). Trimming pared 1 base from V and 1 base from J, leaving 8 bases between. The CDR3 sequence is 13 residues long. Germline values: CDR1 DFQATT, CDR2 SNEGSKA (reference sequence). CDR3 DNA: TGCAGTGCTAGAGGGCAGGGGTCCTACGAGCAGTACTTC. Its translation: CSARGQGSYEQYF.

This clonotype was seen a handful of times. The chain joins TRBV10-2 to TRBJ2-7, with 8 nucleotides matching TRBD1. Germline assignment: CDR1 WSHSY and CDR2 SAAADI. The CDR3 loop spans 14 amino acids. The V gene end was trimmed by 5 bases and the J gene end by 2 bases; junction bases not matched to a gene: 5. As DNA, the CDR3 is TGCGCCAGCAGTTTGGGACAGGACACCTACGAGCAGTACTTC. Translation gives CASSLGQDTYEQYF.

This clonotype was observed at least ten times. The CDR3 bases are TGTGCCAGCAGTTCCCTCACCGGTCCGGCCCTAGCCAAAAACATTCAGTACTTC. Its protein product is CASSSLTGPALAKNIQYF. The V and J genes are TRBV27 and TRBJ2-4; D unclear. The CDR3 has 18 residues. V gave up 4 bases and J gave up 0 bases, with 19 bases separating them. Germline CDR1 reads MNHEY; CDR2 reads SMNVEV (reference sequence).

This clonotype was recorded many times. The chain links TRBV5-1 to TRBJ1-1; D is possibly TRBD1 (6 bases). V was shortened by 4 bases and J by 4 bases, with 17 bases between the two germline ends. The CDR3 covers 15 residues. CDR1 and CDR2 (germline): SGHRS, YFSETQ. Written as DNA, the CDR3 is TGCGCCAGCAGCACCCTACAGGGTTCAGGCACTGAAGCTTTCTTT. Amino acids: CASSTLQGSGTEAFF.